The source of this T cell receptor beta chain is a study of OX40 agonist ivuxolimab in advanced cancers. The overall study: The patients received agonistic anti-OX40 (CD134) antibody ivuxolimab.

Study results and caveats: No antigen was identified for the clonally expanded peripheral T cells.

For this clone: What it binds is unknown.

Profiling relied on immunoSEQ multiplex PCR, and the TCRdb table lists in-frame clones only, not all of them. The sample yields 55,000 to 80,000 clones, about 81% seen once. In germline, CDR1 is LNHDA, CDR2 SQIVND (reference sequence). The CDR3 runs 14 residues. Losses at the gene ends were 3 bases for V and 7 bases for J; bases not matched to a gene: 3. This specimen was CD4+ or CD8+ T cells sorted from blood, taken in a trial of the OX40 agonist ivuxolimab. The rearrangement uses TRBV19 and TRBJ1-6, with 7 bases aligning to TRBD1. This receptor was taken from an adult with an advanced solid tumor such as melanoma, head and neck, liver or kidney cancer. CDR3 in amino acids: CASSMRQGNSPLHF. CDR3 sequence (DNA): TGTGCCAGTAGTATGAGACAGGGAAATTCACCCCTCCACTTT.